This T cell receptor beta chain is drawn from a study of T cell responses to AZD1222 COVID-19 vaccine. The study's findings and limits: White British ancestry dominated among donors, who included more females, and clonal diversity was possibly underestimated. Elevations in Spike-specific TCR breadth and depth followed administration of two AZD1222 doses. Spike-wide vaccine-associated CD4 TCRs dominated at 160-218 and 743-854.

Assay used: immunoSEQ multiplex PCR; TCRdb lists only in-frame clones, some missing. The repertoire includes roughly 120,000 clones, around 90% of them detected once, and approximately 2.8% sits in the top ten. On this clone itself: Its specificity is unknown.

The germline CDR1 and CDR2 sequences are LGHDT and YNNKEL (reference sequence). CDR3 length: 14 residues. V dropped 3 bases and J dropped 3; count of bases not matched to a gene: 5. This chain connects TRBV3-1 (or the pseudogene TRBV3-2) to TRBJ2-7; 7 bases map to TRBD1. This clonotype originated in an adult in good health. The starting material was peripheral blood, obtained on day 0 of AZD1222 vaccination. CDR3 DNA: TGTGCCAGCAGCCATTCGGGACAGTACTACGAGCAGTACTTC. Amino acid sequence: CASSHSGQYYEQYF.